This T cell receptor beta chain was retrieved from a study of T cell responses to AZD1222 COVID-19 vaccine. Profiling relied on immunoSEQ multiplex PCR, and the TCRdb table lists in-frame clones only, not all of them. Here the sample spans about 200,000 clones, roughly 92% being singletons. Germline CDR1 KGHSH, CDR2 LQKENI. This CDR3 is built from 15 residues. The junction had 2 bases not matched to a gene; V was cut back by 3 bases and J by 0 bases. This clone was detected only once. Sequencing was performed on peripheral blood, taken 28 days after the second AZD1222 dose. The V and J genes are TRBV18 and TRBJ1-1, with 9 bases that match TRBD1. The TCR comes from an adult who received the AZD1222 COVID-19 vaccine. Here the CDR3 reads CASSPGQGLNTEAFF. The DNA for the CDR3 is TGTGCCAGCTCACCGGGACAGGGTTTGAACACTGAAGCTTTCTTT.